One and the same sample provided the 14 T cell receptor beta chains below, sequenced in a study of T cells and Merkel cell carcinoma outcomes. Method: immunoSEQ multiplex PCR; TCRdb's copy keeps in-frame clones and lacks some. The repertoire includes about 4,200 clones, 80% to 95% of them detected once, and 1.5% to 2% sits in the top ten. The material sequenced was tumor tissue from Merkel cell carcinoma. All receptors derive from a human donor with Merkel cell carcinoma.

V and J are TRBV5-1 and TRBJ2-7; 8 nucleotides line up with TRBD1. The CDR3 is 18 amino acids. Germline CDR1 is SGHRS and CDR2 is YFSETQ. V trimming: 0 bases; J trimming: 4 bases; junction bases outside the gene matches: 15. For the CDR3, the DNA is TGCGCCAGCAGCTTGGTGGCAGGGGGCGCAGGAAGGGGTTACGAGCAGTACTTC. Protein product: CASSLVAGGAGRGYEQYF.

CDR3 sequence (DNA): TGTGCCAGCAGCTCCGCTAGCGGGCCCTACAATGAGCAGTTCTTC. It codes for CASSSASGPYNEQFF. The chain is built from TRBV4-2 and TRBJ2-1; 8 bases match TRBD2. This CDR3 comprises 15 residues. Trimming removed 5 bases from V and 2 bases from J; junction bases left unmatched: 5. Looked up from germline, CDR1 is LGHNA and CDR2 is YNFKEQ.

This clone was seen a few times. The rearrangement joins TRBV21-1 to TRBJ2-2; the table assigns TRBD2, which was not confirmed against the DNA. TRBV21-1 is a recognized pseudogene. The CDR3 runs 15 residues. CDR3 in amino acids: CASSKSGLSTGELFF. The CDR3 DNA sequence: TGTGCCAGCAGCAAAAGCGGTTTATCGACCGGGGAGCTGTTTTTT.

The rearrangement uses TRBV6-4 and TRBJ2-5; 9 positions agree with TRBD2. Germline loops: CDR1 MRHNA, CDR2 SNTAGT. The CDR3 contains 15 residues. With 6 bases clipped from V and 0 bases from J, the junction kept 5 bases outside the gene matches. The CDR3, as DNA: TGTGCCAGCAGGAGCGGGAGGAAGAACCAAGAGACCCAGTACTTC. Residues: CASRSGRKNQETQYF.

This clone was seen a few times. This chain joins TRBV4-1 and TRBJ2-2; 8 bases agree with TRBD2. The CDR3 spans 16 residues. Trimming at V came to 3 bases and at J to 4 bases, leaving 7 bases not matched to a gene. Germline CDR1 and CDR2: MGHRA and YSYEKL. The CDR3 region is CASSHGPGTSTGELFF. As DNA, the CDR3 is TGCGCCAGCAGCCATGGGCCCGGGACTAGCACCGGGGAGCTGTTTTTT.

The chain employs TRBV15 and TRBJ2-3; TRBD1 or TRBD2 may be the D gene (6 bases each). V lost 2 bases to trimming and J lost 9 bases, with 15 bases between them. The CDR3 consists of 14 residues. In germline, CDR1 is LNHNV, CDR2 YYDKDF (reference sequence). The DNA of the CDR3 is TGTGCCACCAGCAGAAAAATAAGGGGGGTGACGCAGTATTTT. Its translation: CATSRKIRGVTQYF.

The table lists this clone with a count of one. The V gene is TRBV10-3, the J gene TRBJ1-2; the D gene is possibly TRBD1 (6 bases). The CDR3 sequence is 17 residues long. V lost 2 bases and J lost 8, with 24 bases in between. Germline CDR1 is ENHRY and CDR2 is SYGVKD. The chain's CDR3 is CAISERGEGVGVDGYTF. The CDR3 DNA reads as TGTGCCATCAGTGAGAGGGGAGAGGGGGTCGGAGTCGACGGCTACACCTTC.

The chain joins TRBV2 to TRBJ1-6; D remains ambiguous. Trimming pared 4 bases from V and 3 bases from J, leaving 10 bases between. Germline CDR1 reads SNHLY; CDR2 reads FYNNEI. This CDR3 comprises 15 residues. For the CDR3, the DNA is TGTGCCAGCAGTGGCGCAGGAAGCTATAATTCACCCCTCCACTTT. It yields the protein CASSGAGSYNSPLHF.

The CDR3 region is CASNPALRTGKWSGELFF. The CDR3 DNA reads as TGCGCCAGCAATCCGGCCCTTCGGACAGGGAAGTGGAGCGGGGAGCTGTTTTTT. The V gene is TRBV23-1, the J gene TRBJ2-2; 8 nucleotides align to TRBD1. TRBV23-1 is an open reading frame whose function is uncertain. The CDR3 runs to 18 residues. V lost 7 bases to trimming and J lost 7 bases; unmatched junction nucleotides: 20.

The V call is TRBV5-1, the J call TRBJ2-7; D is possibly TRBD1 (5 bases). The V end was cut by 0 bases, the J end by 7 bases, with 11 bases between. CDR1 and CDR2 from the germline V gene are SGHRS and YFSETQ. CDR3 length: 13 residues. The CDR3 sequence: CASSLGQGWEQYF. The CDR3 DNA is TGCGCCAGCAGCTTGGGCCAGGGATGGGAGCAGTACTTC.

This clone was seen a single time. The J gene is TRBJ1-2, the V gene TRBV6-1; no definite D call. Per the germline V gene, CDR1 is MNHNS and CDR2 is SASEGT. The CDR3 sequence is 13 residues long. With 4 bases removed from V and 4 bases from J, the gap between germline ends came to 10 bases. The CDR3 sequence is CASSARQIYGYTF. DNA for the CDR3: TGTGCCAGCAGTGCGCGCCAGATCTATGGCTACACCTTC.

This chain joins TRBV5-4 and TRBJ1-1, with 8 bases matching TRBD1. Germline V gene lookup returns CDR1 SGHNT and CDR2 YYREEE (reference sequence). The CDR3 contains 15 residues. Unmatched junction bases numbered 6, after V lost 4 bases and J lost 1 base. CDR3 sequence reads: CASSLRTGTNTEAFF. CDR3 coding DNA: TGTGCCAGCAGCCTAAGGACAGGGACGAACACTGAAGCTTTCTTT.

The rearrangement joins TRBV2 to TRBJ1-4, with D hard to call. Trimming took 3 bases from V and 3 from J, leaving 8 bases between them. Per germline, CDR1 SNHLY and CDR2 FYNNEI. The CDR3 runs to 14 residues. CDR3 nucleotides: TGTGCCAGCAGTGACAGGAGATCTAATGAAAAACTGTTTTTT. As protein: CASSDRRSNEKLFF.

This CDR3 is CASSPGLSTYEQYF. CDR3 in DNA: TGTGCCAGCAGCCCCGGGCTTAGCACGTACGAGCAGTACTTC. The rearrangement links TRBV5-4 to TRBJ2-7, with D unresolved. V was trimmed by 4 bases and J by 4 bases, leaving 15 bases between them. The CDR3 extends over 14 amino acids. Germline CDR1 reads SGHNT; CDR2 reads YYREEE (reference sequence).